This T cell receptor beta chain was retrieved from a study of cytomegalovirus exposure and HLA in healthy donors. The PCR employed 60 Vbeta primers together with 13 Jbeta primers. Original data processing: In a later analysis, of roughly 73 million unique beta chains, about 11 million appeared in at least two donors. Sequenced by immunoSEQ multiplex PCR; TCRdb stores in-frame clones only, minus some. The V and J calls and the clone size are those of that table, but D and trimming were determined from the DNA. Of approximately 130,000 clones in the sample, almost 85% are singletons; the top ten hold around 3%. Germline-derived CDR1 and CDR2 are WNHNN and SYGVQD (reference sequence). The V segment lost 5 bases and the J segment 3 bases; nucleotides outside the gene matches: 4. The CDR3 totals 15 residues.

V and J are TRBV10-1 and TRBJ2-1, with 10 bases identical to TRBD1. The sequenced material came from PBMCs. This TCR came from a boy aged 2 to 10 in good health and CMV-seronegative. CDR3 protein: CASSPGTGVYNEQFF. The CDR3 nucleotides are TGCGCCAGCAGTCCCGGGACAGGGGTCTACAATGAGCAGTTCTTC.